This TCR beta chain emerged from a study of Ad26.COV2.S vaccination and SARS-CoV-2 variants. The wider study: Ad26.COV2.S arm of COV1001 included the donor.

Stated treatment: approximately 18 received Ad26.COV2.S at low or high dose, single or two shots; about five received placebo; per-sample allocation not given. The investigators took samples on day 63 after the first vaccine or placebo injection. Trimming pared 7 bases from V and 0 bases from J, leaving 12 bases between. The CDR3 extends over 15 amino acids. The germline V gene encodes CDR1 KGHSH and CDR2 LQKENI. Worth noting for this clone: The antigen remains undetermined.

Repertoires were generated with immunoSEQ multiplex PCR, while TCRdb's copy carries only in-frame clones and drops some. The repertoire consists of 300,000 to 400,000 clones, with about nine tenths occurring once and the leading ten covering around 3.6%. Findings and limits, study-wide: Measures of TCR breadth and depth may have fallen short of total T cell responses.

Here the sequenced sample was peripheral blood, taken in a trial of Ad26.COV2.S vaccine versus placebo. This chain joins TRBV18 and TRBJ1-4; weak D call: TRBD1 (5 bases). The receptor was derived from a person between 18 and 59 years old who received the Ad26.COV2.S COVID-19 vaccine or a placebo. CDR3 DNA sequence: TGTGCCAGCTTCGGCAGGGATGCAACTAATGAAAAACTGTTTTTT. Its translation is CASFGRDATNEKLFF.